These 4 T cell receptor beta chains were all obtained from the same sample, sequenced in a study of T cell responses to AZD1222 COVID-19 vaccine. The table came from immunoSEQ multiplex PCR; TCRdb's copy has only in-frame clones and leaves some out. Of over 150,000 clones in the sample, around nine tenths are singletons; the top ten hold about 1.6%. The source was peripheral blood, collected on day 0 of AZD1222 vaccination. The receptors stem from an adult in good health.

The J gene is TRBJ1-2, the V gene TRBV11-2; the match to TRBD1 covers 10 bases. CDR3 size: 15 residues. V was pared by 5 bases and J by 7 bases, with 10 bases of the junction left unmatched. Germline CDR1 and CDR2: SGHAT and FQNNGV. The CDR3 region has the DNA TGTGCCAGCAGCACTAGTATCGGACAGGGGGTTGGCTACACCTTC. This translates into CASSTSIGQGVGYTF.

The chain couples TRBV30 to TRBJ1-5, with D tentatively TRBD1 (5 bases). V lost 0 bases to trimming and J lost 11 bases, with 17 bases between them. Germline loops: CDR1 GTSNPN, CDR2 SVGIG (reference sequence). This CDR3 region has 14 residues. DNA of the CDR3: TGTGCCTGGAGTGTAGGCGGGCTGGGGGGAGCCCAGCATTTT. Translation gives CAWSVGGLGGAQHF.

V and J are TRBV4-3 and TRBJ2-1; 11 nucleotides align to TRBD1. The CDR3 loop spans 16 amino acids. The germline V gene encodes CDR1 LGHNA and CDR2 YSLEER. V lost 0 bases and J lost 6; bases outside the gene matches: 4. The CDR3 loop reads CASSQEEGTGGNEQFF. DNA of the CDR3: TGCGCCAGCAGCCAAGAGGAAGGGACAGGGGGCAATGAGCAGTTCTTC.

In DNA form, the CDR3 reads TGTGCCAGCAGTCCGGAGGGGCAGGGATTCCAGTCCTATAATTCACCCCTCCACTTT. Residues: CASSPEGQGFQSYNSPLHF. The chain combines TRBV6-6 with TRBJ1-6, with D perhaps TRBD1 (5 bases). Germline V CDR1 and CDR2: MNHNY, SVGAGI (reference sequence). CDR3 size: 19 residues. V lost 5 bases to trimming and J lost 1 base, with 21 bases between them.